The present T cell receptor (beta chain) was sequenced within a study of radiotherapy plus CTLA-4 blockade in lung cancer. Study summary: Objective responses were observed in 15% to 20% of patients, and disease control was achieved by approximately 34%.

Clones were read by immunoSEQ multiplex PCR, and TCRdb kept only the in-frame ones, dropping some. The sample lists 110,000 or so clones; 75% to 80% were seen once. Those patients who had chemo-refractory metastatic non-small-cell lung cancer were given focal radiation along with CTLA-4 blockade through ipilimumab. A single count supports this clone. The sample was peripheral blood, taken from a patient treated with radiotherapy plus ipilimumab. The source of this sequence is a human donor with non-small cell lung cancer who had a partial response to radiotherapy plus ipilimumab.

The DNA of the CDR3 is TGTGCCTGGAGGGGGAGAGTATCCAATCAGCCCCAGCATTTT. This sequence encodes CAWRGRVSNQPQHF. The V call is TRBV30, the J call TRBJ1-5; D ambiguous. The CDR3 contains 14 residues. Germline-derived CDR1 and CDR2 are GTSNPN and SVGIG (reference sequence). Trimming removed 3 bases at V and 3 bases at J, with 12 bases between.